A selection of T cell receptor beta chains follows, all from one sample in a study of OX40 agonist ivuxolimab in advanced cancers. The table came from immunoSEQ multiplex PCR; TCRdb's copy has only in-frame clones and leaves some out. The sample lists some 100,000 clones, around nine tenths occurring once. The sequencing here drew on CD4+ or CD8+ T cells sorted from blood, taken in a trial of the OX40 agonist ivuxolimab. The origin of the receptors is an adult with an advanced solid tumor such as melanoma, head and neck, liver or kidney cancer. Each CDR3 is given with its conserved first and last residue. Fields, in order: D gene, J gene, clone size, V gene, CDR3 DNA, CDR3 protein. D genes are given only for firm matches. For some rows the clone size is stated as once, few or many, or as a class when expanded; others skip it.

>TRBD2|TRBJ2-1|-|TRBV5-1
TGCGCCAGCAGACCGACTAGCGGGCTCTACAATGAGCAGTTCTTC
CASRPTSGLYNEQFF
>-|TRBJ1-2|-|TRBV6-6
TGTGCCAGCAGTTACGACGGAGAAGGGTGGAACTATGGCTACACCTTC
CASSYDGEGWNYGYTF
>-|TRBJ1-1|-|TRBV7-8
TGTGCCAGCAGCTTCCAGGGGACGATGAACACTGAAGCTTTCTTT
CASSFQGTMNTEAFF
>-|TRBJ2-3|few|TRBV7-9
TGTGCCAGCAGCTTAGCAGGGGTTTCGGATACGCAGTATTTT
CASSLAGVSDTQYF
>TRBD1|TRBJ2-7|-|TRBV19
TGTGCCAGTAGTAGACAGGGCTACGAGCAGTACTTC
CASSRQGYEQYF
>TRBD1|TRBJ2-3|-|TRBV19
TGTGCCAGTAGCCCAAGCTGGACAGGGGGGCGGGATACGCAGTATTTT
CASSPSWTGGRDTQYF
>-|TRBJ1-2|-|TRBV16
TGTGCCAGCAGCCAATTGCAGGGGAGCGGCTACACCTTC
CASSQLQGSGYTF
>-|TRBJ1-2|-|TRBV5-5
TGTGCCAGCAGCAGAACCGTCCTCGCGGACTATGGCTACACCTTC
CASSRTVLADYGYTF
>-|TRBJ2-7|-|TRBV5-1
TGCGCCAGCCAGCCGGCCGGGAAGGCCTACGAGCAGTACTTC
CASQPAGKAYEQYF
>-|TRBJ1-4|-|TRBV9
TGTGCCAGCTCTAGACAGTCCGACGGGCAACTGTTTTTT
CASSRQSDGQLFF
>TRBD2|TRBJ2-1|-|TRBV5-1
TGCGCCAGCAGCTTGGTAGTTCTAGCGGGAGGAGCTGAGCAGTTCTTC
CASSLVVLAGGAEQFF